This T cell receptor (beta chain) was recovered during a study of patients and donors after allogeneic stem cell transplantation. The germline CDR1 and CDR2 sequences are SGHTA and FQGTGA. V gave up 5 bases and J gave up 5 bases, with 15 bases separating them. The CDR3 has 14 residues. TCRdb analysed the RT-PCR reads with MiXCR anew, one entry per CDR3 protein. Among tens of thousands of distinct CDR3 sequences, roughly 29% were seen once, and the ten largest hold about 26%. The V and J genes are TRBV7-3 and TRBJ2-5, with D perhaps TRBD1 (5 bases). The source material was blood, either unsorted or a sorted T cell fraction (not recorded which). This sequence was found in a human donor who was either an allogeneic HSCT recipient or a stem cell or donor lymphocyte infusion donor (not recorded which). It is not recorded whose cells these are; they may come from a transplant donor. The CDR3 sequence: CASSLSGAGETQYF. The CDR3 DNA follows: TGTGCCAGCAGCCTTAGTGGGGCCGGGGAGACCCAGTACTTC.